These 17 T cell receptor gamma chains came from one sample sequenced in a study of γδ T cells in repeated Plasmodium falciparum infection (dated by TCRdb to the early 2020s). The method behind the library was multiplex PCR. The sequencer listed for this sample is Illumina MiSeq. TCRdb reprocessed the public reads with the caller CATT; rows with the same DNA were merged afterwards. This sample gives 20,000 to 30,000 gamma-chain clones in total; under 3% of them show up just once. The ten largest clones represent around a third of the sample. For bulk TCR repertoire analysis, Vgamma9/Vdelta2+ and Vdelta2-negative gammadelta T cell populations were flow-sorted out of peripheral blood mononuclear cells. The sequencing input was gamma-delta T cells from blood. All receptors come from a pool of human donors (malaria-infected and uninfected, not separated).

This clone was seen only a few times. This is likely an artifact of a read error, given a far larger clone one base away. In the same sample, other DNA sequences code for this CDR3. The chain combines TRGV9 with TRGJ1 or TRGJ2. The J gene was missing in TCRdb and was found by matching the end of the DNA to germline. Germline CDR1 is GITISATS and CDR2 is ISYDGTV (reference sequence). The CDR3 sequence is 14 residues long. V was pared by 1 base and J by 9 bases, with 12 bases of the junction left unmatched. The CDR3 DNA sequence: TGTGCCTTGTGGGAGGTACAAGGTCATTGTAAGAAACTCTTT. This encodes CALWEVQGHCKKLF.

In its sample, this clone ranks as medium-sized (0.01 to 0.1%). The chain is built from TRGV9 and TRGJ1 or TRGJ2. This CDR3 is built from 14 residues. V shed 6 bases and J 7 bases; nucleotides not matched to a gene: 15. The germline V gene encodes CDR1 GITISATS and CDR2 ISYDGTV (reference sequence). For the CDR3, the DNA is TGTGCCTTGTGGAAAATTCCCATGGCGTATAAGAAACTCTTT. Encoded protein: CALWKIPMAYKKLF.

This clone was counted many times. The chain joins TRGV4 to TRGJ1 or TRGJ2. V was pared by 0 bases and J by 6 bases, with 14 bases of the junction left unmatched. The germline V gene has CDR1 EGSTGY and CDR2 YDSYTSSV. The CDR3 has 16 amino acids. This CDR3 reads CATWDGRGTCGYKKLF. Written as DNA, the CDR3 is TGTGCCACCTGGGATGGGCGCGGGACGTGCGGTTATAAGAAACTCTTT.

At least ten counts were recorded for this clone. The amino acid sequence in TCRdb belongs to a much larger clone and departs from this DNA's translation at residue 7, likely a sequencing read error; the sequence shown is translated from the DNA. V is TRGV4 and J is TRGJ1 or TRGJ2. Here the J gene was assigned by germline matching of the DNA, as TCRdb has none. This CDR3 contains 12 residues. The germline V gene encodes CDR1 EGSTGY and CDR2 YDSYTSSV. The V gene end was trimmed by 6 bases and the J gene end by 6 bases; junction bases not matched to a gene: 8. The CDR3 DNA reads as TGTGCCACCTGGCACCTTTGTTATAAGAAACTCTTT. Residues: CATWHLCYKKLF.

The table lists this clone with a count of one. The DNA is omitted, as the CDR3 cannot be located on it reliably, and the CDR3 follows TCRdb's listing. The V gene was identified as TRGV8, while no J gene was called. Germline V CDR1 and CDR2: VENAVY, YDSYNSRV. The CDR3 numbers 29 amino acids, ends counted. CDR3 in amino acids: CAPGMIIRNSLAVEQHLLSQVSIGRIQHF.

This clone was seen ten or more times. The protein in TCRdb stems from a much larger clone and differs at residue 4 from this DNA's translation, likely a read error; here the protein is translated from the DNA. The chain is built from TRGV3 and TRGJP2. Germline V gene sequence: CDR1 VTNTFY, CDR2 YDVSTARD (reference sequence). The CDR3 is 15 residues long. CDR3 nucleotide sequence: TGTGCCACCCGGGACAGGCAGGGTAGTGATTGGATCAAGACGTTT. Residues: CATRDRQGSDWIKTF.

This clone was found a few times. The protein that TCRdb holds for this DNA derives from a much larger clone and differs from the translated DNA at residue 11, which likely indicates a read error; the protein shown here is translated from the DNA. The CDR3 loop reads CATWDARGHKRLF. The CDR3 DNA reads as TGTGCCACCTGGGATGCCCGGGGGCATAAGAGACTCTTT. The V gene was identified as TRGV4, while no J gene was called. This CDR3 region has 13 residues. Germline CDR1 reads EGSTGY; CDR2 reads YDSYTSSV.

In this sample, this clone turned up many times. A far larger clone is one nucleotide away, so this likely arose from a read error. This specimen includes other DNA sequences encoding the same CDR3. The chain combines TRGV9 with TRGJP. This CDR3 has 15 residues. Looked up from germline, CDR1 is GITISATS and CDR2 is ISYDGTV (reference sequence). CDR3 in amino acids: CALWEVELGKKIKVF. The CDR3 nucleotides read TGTGCCTTGTGGGAGGTTGAGTTGGGCAAGAAAATCAAGGTATTT.

This clone was picked up a small number of times. A far larger clone lies a single base away; this is likely a read error. Because the CDR3's place on the DNA is in doubt, the DNA is left out and the CDR3 is given as listed by TCRdb. There is no J gene call, but TRGV9 is given as the V gene. Germline loops: CDR1 GITISATS, CDR2 ISYDGTV (reference sequence). The CDR3 region is 30 residues in length, termini included. CDR3: CALWEQGLRNSLAVEQHLLSQVSIGRIQHF.

This clone was seen repeatedly, ten times or more. The protein TCRdb lists belongs to a much larger clone and differs from this DNA's translation at residue 2, which points to a read error; the protein shown is made from the DNA. V gene TRGV9 combines with J gene TRGJP1. The J gene is absent in TCRdb and was assigned here via DNA matching to germline. This CDR3 contains 15 residues. Germline V CDR1 and CDR2: GITISATS, ISYDGTV (reference sequence). CDR3 residues: CTLWELYTTGWFKIF. The CDR3 coding sequence is TGTACCTTGTGGGAGTTATATACCACTGGTTGGTTCAAGATATTT.

This clone was detected ten times or more. TCRdb records a much larger clone's protein for this DNA, with a difference at residue 6 that likely arises from a read error; the protein given is the translation of the DNA. The CDR3 DNA sequence: TGTGCCACCTGGGACTCCAATTATAAGAAACTCTTT. Residues: CATWDSNYKKLF. V is TRGV4 and J is TRGJ1 or TRGJ2. The CDR3 consists of 12 residues. Germline CDR1 is EGSTGY and CDR2 is YDSYTSSV. The trim removed 4 bases at V and 5 bases at J, leaving 5 bases unmatched.

This clone has ten or more counts. A read error is the likely source, as a far larger clone sits one nucleotide away. The sample carries other DNA sequences with the same CDR3. The chain couples TRGV4 to TRGJ1 or TRGJ2. The CDR3 is 11 amino acids. The germline gives CDR1 EGSTGY, CDR2 YDSYTSSV. Written as DNA, the CDR3 is TGTGCCACTTGGGATGGGTATAAGAAACTCTTT. This translates into CATWDGYKKLF.

This clone showed up just a few times. TCRdb pairs this DNA with a much larger clone's protein that differs at residue 10, likely a read error; the protein shown was translated from the DNA. The genes are TRGV9 and TRGJ1 or TRGJ2. TCRdb does not report a J gene; here it was assigned by matching the DNA to germline references. Germline CDR1 is GITISATS and CDR2 is ISYDGTV (reference sequence). The CDR3 has 14 residues. CDR3 sequence (DNA): TGTGCCTTGTGGCGGCGTTCGAATTATCATAAGAAACTCTTT. Protein: CALWRRSNYHKKLF.

The table lists this clone with a few counts. The protein in TCRdb stems from a much larger clone and differs at residue 9 from this DNA's translation, likely a read error; here the protein is translated from the DNA. CDR3 loop: CATWDVGKAYKKLF. The CDR3, as DNA: TGTGCCACCTGGGACGTAGGAAAGGCTTATAAGAAACTCTTT. This chain uses TRGV2 with TRGJ1 or TRGJ2. TCRdb gives no J gene; it was assigned here by matching the DNA to germline. Germline V CDR1 and CDR2: EGSNGY, YDSYNSKV. This CDR3 contains 14 residues. V lost 2 bases, J lost 6 bases, and 10 bases stayed unmatched.

There are a few counts of this clone. A far larger clone lies a single base away; this is likely a read error. The J segment was not called; the V segment is TRGV9. The germline V gene has CDR1 GITISATS and CDR2 ISYDGTV (reference sequence). This CDR3 region has 13 residues. The CDR3: CALWNTTGWFKIF. The CDR3 DNA reads as TGTGCCTTGTGGAATACCACTGGTTGGTTTAAGATATTT.

In this sample, this clone turned up a few times. The TCRdb protein, from a much larger clone, departs from this DNA's translation at residue 12, likely by read error; the protein shown derives from the DNA. No J gene was named, though the V gene is TRGV9. Germline CDR1 reads GITISATS; CDR2 reads ISYDGTV (reference sequence). The CDR3 is made up of 14 amino acids. CDR3 amino acids: CALWEVHGDWIETF. In nucleotides, the CDR3 is TGTGCCTTGTGGGAGGTGCACGGTGATTGGATCGAGACGTTT.

Ten or more counts support this clone. TCRdb's entry gives the protein of a much larger clone, which mismatches this DNA's translation at residue 12, likely from a read error; the protein reported here is translated from the DNA. The rearrangement joins TRGV2 to TRGJP2. The J gene was missing in TCRdb and was found by matching the end of the DNA to germline. Germline-derived CDR1 and CDR2 are EGSNGY and YDSYNSKV. The CDR3 length is 15 residues. CDR3 coding DNA: TGTGCCACCTGGGACGGGCCGGGTAGTGATTGGACCAAGACGTTT. This translates into CATWDGPGSDWTKTF.